At least ten counts were recorded for the clone carrying this T cell receptor beta chain. Its cognate antigen is unknown. Noted time point: persistent/refractory GD, antithyroid drugs over 5 years with positive TRAb. Researchers made the TCR library from RNA that was extracted from PBMCs. Into tubes containing EDTA, approximately 9 milliliters of peripheral blood were drawn. This sample was included in a study of regulatory T cells in long-lasting Graves disease. For TCR beta, libraries came from iRepertoire HTBI primers and Arm-PCR of CDR3 regions. As processed by the authors: Sequenced samples collectively carried approximately 58 TRBV and about 15 TRBJ segments. In TCRdb, the multiplex PCR reads were re-called with MiXCR into one record per CDR3 protein. TCRdb's processing, not the study's, gives the V and J calls here. The repertoire consists of 400,000 to 500,000 distinct CDR3 sequences, with about 22% occurring once and the leading ten covering over 6%.

Study-wide points: Among the persistent patients, roughly 2,500 public clonotypes were shared, more than the approximately 1,000 shared among new patients. Persistent cases of Graves' showed reduced TCR diversity relative to newly diagnosed patients.

V lost 8 bases, J lost 6 bases, and 31 bases lay in between. In germline, CDR1 is SGHVS, CDR2 FQNEAQ. This CDR3 has 19 amino acids. The sequencing used peripheral blood mononuclear cells (PBMCs), collected when the disease was refractory, from a patient treated with antithyroid drugs. V usage is TRBV7-8 and J usage is TRBJ1-4; D possibly corresponds to TRBD1 (5 bases). The receptor was derived from a female donor with Graves disease. The CDR3 protein is CASGAPLWSGLGGDEKLFF. In nucleotides, the CDR3 is TGTGCCAGCGGTGCACCCTTGTGGTCGGGGCTGGGTGGCGATGAAAAACTGTTTTTT.